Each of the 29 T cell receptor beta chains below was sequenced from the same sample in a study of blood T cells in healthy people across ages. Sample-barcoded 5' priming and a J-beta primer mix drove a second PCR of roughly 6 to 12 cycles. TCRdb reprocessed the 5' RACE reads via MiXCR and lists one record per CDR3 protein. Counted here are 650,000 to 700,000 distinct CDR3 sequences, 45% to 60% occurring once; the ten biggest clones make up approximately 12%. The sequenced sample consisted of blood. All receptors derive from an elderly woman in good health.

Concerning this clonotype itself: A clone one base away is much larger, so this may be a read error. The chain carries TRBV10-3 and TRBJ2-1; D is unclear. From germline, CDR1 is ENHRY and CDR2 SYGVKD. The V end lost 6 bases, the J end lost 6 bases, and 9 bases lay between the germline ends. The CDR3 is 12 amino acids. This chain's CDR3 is CAIRAEPNEQFF. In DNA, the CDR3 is TGTGCCATCAGAGCTGAGCCCAATGAGCAGTTCTTC.

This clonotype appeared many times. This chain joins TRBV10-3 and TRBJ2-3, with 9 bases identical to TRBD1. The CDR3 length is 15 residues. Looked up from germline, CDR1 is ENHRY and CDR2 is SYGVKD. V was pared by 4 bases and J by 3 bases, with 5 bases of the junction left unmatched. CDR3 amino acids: CAISGDRVETDTQYF. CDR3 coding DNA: TGTGCCATCAGTGGGGACAGGGTTGAAACAGATACGCAGTATTTT.

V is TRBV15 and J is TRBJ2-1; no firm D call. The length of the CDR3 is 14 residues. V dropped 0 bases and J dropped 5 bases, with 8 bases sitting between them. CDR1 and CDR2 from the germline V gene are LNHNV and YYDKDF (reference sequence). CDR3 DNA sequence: TGTGCCACCAGCAGAGATCAGTTTAACAATGAGCAGTTCTTC. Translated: CATSRDQFNNEQFF.

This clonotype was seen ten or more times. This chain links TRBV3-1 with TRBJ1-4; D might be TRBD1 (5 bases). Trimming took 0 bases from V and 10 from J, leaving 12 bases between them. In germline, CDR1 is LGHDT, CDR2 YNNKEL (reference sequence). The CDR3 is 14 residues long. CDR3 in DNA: TGTGCCAGCAGCCAAGAAGCGGCGGGGGGAAAACTGTTTTTT. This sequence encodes CASSQEAAGGKLFF.

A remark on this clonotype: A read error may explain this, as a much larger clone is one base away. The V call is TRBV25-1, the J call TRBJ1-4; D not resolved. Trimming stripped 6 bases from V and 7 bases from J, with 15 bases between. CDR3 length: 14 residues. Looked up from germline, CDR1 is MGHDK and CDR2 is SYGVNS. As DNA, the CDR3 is TGTGCCAGCAGGTCGGCGTCTGGTGCTGAAAAACTGTTTTTT. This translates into CASRSASGAEKLFF.

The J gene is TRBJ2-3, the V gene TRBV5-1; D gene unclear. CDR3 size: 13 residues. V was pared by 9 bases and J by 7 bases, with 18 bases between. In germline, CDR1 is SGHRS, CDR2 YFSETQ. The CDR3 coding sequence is TGCGCCACGACGGACGGATCGTCATATACGCAGTATTTT. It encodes CATTDGSSYTQYF.

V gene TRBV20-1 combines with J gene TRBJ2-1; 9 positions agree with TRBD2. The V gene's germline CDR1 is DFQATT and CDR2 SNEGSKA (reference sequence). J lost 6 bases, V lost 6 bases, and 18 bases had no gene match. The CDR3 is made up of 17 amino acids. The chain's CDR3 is CSARGRAKALGGNEQFF. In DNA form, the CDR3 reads TGCAGTGCCCGCGGGAGGGCCAAAGCACTCGGGGGCAATGAGCAGTTCTTC.

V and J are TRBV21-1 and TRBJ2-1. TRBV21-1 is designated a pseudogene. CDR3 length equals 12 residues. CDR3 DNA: TGTGCCAGCAAGACGCCACACAATGAGCAGTTCTTC. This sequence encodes CASKTPHNEQFF.

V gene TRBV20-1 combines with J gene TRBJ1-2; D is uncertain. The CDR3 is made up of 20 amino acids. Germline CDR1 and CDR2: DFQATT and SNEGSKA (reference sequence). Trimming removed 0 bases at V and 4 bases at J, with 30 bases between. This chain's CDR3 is CSARDQRHTPWIPLFYGYTF. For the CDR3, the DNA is TGCAGTGCTAGAGATCAGAGGCACACTCCTTGGATTCCGCTTTTCTATGGCTACACCTTC.

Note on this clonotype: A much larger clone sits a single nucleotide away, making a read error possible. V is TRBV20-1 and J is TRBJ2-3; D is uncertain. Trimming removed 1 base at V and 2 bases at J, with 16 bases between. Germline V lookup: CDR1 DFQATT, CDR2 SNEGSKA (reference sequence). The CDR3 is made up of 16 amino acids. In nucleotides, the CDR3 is TGCAGTGCTAGAGCCCAGCATAGGTCTCACACAGATACGCAGTATTTT. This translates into CSARAQHRSHTDTQYF.

CDR3 sequence: CASSRNSDQPQHF. The CDR3 DNA follows: TGTGCCAGCAGCCGAAACAGCGATCAGCCCCAGCATTTT. This rearrangement joins TRBV2 to TRBJ1-5; D remains ambiguous. V was pared by 6 bases and J by 5 bases, with 11 bases between. The CDR3 has 13 residues. CDR1 and CDR2 (germline): SNHLY, FYNNEI.

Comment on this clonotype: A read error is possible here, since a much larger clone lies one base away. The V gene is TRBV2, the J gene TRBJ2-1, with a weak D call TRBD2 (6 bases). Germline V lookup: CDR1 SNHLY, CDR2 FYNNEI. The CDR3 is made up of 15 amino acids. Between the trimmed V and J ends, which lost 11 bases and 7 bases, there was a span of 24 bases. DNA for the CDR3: TGTGCCGGGGTAGCGGAAGCAAGCCCACGGAATGAGCAGTTCTTC. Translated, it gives CAGVAEASPRNEQFF. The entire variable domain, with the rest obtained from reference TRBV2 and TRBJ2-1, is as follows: EPEVTQTPSHQVTQMGQEVILRCVPISNHLYFYWYRQILGQKVEFLVSFYNNEISEKSEIFDDQFSVERPDGSNFTLKIRSTKLEDSAMYFCAGVAEASPRNEQFFGPGTRLTVL.

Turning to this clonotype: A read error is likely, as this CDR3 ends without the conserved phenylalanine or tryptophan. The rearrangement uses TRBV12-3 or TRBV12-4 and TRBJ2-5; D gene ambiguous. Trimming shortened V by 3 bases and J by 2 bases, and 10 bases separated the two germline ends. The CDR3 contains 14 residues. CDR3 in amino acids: CASSFDSDQETQYI. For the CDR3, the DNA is TGTGCCAGCAGTTTTGACTCTGATCAAGAGACCCAGTACATC.

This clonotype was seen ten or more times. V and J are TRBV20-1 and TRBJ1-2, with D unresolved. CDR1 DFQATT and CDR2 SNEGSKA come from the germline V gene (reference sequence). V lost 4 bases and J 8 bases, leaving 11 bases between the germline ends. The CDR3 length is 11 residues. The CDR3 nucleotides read TGCAGTGCTAAGCCGGTGAAAGGCTACACCTTC. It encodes CSAKPVKGYTF.

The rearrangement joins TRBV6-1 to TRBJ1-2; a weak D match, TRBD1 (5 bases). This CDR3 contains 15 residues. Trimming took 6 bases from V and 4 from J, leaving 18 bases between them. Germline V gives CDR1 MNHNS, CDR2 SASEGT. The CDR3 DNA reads TGTGCCAGCAGCGCTGGAGACAGAGGAACCTATGGCTACACCTTC. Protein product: CASSAGDRGTYGYTF.

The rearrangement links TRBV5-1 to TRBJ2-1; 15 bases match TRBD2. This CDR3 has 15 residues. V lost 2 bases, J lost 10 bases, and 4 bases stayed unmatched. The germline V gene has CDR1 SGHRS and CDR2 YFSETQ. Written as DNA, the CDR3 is TGCGCCAGCAGCTTCCGGACTAGCGGGAGGGAGGAGCAGTTCTTC. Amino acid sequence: CASSFRTSGREEQFF. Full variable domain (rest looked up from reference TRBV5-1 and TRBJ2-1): KAGVTQTPRYLIKTRGQQVTLSCSPISGHRSVSWYQQTPGQGLQFLFEYFSETQRNKGNFPGRFSGRQFSNSRSEMNVSTLELGDSALYLCASSFRTSGREEQFFGPGTRLTVL.

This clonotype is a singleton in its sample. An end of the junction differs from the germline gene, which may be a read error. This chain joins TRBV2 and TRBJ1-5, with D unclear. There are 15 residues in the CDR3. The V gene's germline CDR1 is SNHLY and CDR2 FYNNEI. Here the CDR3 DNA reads TGTGCCAGCCGACGCAACACCGACGGCAAGCAGCCCCAGCATTTT. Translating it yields CASRRNTDGKQPQHF.

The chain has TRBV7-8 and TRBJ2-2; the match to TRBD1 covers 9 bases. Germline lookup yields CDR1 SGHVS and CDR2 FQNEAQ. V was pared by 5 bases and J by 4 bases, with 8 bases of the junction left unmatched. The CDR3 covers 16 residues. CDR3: CASSVDRGWGTGELFF. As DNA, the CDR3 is TGTGCCAGCAGCGTTGACAGGGGGTGGGGCACCGGGGAGCTGTTTTTT. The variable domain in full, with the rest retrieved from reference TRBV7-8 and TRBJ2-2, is GAGVSQSPRYKVAKRGQDVALRCDPISGHVSLFWYQQALGQGPEFLTYFQNEAQLDKSGLPSDRFFAERPEGSVSTLKIQRTQQEDSAVYLCASSVDRGWGTGELFFGEGSRLTVL.

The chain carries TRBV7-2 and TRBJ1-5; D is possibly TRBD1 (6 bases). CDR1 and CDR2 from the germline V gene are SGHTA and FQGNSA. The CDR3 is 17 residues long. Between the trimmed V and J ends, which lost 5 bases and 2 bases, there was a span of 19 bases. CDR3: CASSPRWGQVGNQPQHF. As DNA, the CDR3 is TGTGCCAGCAGCCCCCGCTGGGGGCAAGTGGGCAATCAGCCCCAGCATTTT. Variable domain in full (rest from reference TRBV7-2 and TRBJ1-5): GAGVSQSPSNKVTEKGKDVELRCDPISGHTALYWYRQSLGQGLEFLIYFQGNSAPDKSGLPSDRFSAERTGGSVSTLTIQRTQQEDSAVYLCASSPRWGQVGNQPQHFGDGTRLSIL.

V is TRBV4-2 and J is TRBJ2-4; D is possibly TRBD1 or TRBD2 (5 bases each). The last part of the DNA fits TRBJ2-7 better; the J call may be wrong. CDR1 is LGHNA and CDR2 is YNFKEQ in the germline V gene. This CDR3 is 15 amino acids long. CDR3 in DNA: TGTGCCAGCAGCCAAGGTGGGGAGAGGGGCTACGAGCAGTACTTC. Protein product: CASSQGGERGYEQYF.

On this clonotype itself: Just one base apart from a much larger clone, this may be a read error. The CDR3 sequence is CSATLRGPLPDTQYF. The CDR3 bases are TGCAGTGCTACGTTAAGAGGGCCGCTCCCAGATACGCAGTATTTT. V is TRBV20-1 and J is TRBJ2-3; weak D call: TRBD2 (5 bases). Germline V gives CDR1 DFQATT, CDR2 SNEGSKA (reference sequence). The CDR3 runs 15 residues. V lost 4 bases to trimming and J lost 4 bases, with 18 bases between them.

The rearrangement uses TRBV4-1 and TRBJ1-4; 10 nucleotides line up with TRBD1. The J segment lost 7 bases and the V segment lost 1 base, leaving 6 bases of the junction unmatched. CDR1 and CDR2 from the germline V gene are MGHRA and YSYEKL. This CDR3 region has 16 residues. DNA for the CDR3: TGCGCCAGCAGCCAAGGCCCGGGACAGGGGCTTGAAAAACTGTTTTTT. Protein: CASSQGPGQGLEKLFF.

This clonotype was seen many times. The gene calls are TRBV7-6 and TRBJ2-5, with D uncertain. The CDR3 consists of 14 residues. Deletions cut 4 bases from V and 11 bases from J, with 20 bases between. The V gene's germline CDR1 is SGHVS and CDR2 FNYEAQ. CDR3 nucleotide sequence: TGTGCCAGCAGCTCTGTGGTCGAAGGCGGCCAGCAGTACTTC. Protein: CASSSVVEGGQQYF.

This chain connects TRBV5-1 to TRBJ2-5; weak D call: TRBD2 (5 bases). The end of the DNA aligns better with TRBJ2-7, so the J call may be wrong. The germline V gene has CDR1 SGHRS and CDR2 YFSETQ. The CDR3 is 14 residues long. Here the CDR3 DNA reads TGCGCCAGCAGCCCCAGAGAGGGTGTTGACGAGCAGTACTTC. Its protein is CASSPREGVDEQYF.

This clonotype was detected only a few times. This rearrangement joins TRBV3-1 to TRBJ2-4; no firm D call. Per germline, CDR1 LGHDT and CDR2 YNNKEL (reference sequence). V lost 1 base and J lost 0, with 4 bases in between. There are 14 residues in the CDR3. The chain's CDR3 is CASSQAGAKNIQYF. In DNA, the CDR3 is TGTGCCAGCAGCCAAGCGGGAGCCAAAAACATTCAGTACTTC.

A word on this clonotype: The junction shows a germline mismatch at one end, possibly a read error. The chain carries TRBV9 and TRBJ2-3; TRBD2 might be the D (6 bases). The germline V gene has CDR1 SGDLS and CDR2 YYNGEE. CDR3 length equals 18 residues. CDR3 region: CASSVRHIGAGSTDAQYF. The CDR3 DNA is TGTGCCAGCAGCGTGAGGCATATAGGCGCGGGGAGCACAGATGCGCAGTATTTT.

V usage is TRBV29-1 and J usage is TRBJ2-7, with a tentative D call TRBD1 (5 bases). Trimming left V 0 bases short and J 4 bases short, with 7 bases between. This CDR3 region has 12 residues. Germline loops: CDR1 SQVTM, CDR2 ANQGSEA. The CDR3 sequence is CSVEDRQYEQYF. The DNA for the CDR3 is TGCAGCGTTGAAGATAGACAGTACGAGCAGTACTTC.

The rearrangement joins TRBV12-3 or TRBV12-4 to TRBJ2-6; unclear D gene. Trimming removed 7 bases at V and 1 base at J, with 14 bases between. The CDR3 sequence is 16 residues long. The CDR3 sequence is CASTLGWGSGANVLTF. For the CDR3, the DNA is TGTGCCAGCACCTTGGGGTGGGGATCTGGGGCCAACGTCCTGACTTTC.

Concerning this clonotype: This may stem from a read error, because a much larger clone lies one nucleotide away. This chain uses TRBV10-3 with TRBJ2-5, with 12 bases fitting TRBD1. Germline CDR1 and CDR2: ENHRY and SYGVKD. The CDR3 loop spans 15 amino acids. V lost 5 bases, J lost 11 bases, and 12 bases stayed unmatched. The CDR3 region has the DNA TGTGCCATCAGTTCATCGGGACAGGGGGCATTTGAGCAGTACTTC. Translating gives CAISSSGQGAFEQYF.